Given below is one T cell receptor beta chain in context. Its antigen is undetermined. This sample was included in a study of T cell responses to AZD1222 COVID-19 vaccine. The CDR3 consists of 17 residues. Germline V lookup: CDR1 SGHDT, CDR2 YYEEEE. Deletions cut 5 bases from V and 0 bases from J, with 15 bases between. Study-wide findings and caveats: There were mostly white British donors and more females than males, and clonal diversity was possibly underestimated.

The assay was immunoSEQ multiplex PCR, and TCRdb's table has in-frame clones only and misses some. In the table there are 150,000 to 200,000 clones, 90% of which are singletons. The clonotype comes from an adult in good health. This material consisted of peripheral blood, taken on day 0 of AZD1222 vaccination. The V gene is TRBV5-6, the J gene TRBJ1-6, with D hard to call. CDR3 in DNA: TGTGCCAGCAGTTTTAGAAACCGGAACTCCTATAATTCACCCCTCCACTTT. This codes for CASSFRNRNSYNSPLHF.